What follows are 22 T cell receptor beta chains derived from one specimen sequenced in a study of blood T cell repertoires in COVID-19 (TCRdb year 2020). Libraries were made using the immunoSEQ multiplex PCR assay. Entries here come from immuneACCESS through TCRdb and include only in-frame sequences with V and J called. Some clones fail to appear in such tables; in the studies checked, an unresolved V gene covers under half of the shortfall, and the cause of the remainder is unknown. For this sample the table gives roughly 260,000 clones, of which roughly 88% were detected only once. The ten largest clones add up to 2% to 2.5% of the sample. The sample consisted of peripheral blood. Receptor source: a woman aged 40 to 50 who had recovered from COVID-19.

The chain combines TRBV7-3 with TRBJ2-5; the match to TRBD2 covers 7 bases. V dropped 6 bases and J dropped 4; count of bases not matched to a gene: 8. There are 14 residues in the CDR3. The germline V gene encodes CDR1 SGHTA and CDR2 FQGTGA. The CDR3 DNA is TGTGCCAGCAGTTGGGGAGGGGCCGGAGAGACCCAGTACTTC. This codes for CASSWGGAGETQYF.

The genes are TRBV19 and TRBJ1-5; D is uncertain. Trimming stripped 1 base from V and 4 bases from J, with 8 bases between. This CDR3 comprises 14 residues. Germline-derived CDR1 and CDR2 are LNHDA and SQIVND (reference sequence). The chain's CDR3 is CASSIGTENQPQHF. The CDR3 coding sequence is TGTGCCAGTAGTATAGGCACAGAAAATCAGCCCCAGCATTTT.

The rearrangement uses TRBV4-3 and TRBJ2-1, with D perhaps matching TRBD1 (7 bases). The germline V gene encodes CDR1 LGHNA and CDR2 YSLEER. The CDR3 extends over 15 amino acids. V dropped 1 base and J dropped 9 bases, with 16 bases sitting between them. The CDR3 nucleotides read TGCGCCAGCAGCCAAGTCCTCAGGGGGGTCGGTGAGCAGTTCTTC. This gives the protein CASSQVLRGVGEQFF.

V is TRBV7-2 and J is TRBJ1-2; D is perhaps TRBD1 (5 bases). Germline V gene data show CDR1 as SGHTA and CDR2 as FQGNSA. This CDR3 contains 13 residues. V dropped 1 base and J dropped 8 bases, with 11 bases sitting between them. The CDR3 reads CASSLVNRRGYTF. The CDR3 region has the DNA TGTGCCAGCAGCTTAGTCAACAGGCGGGGCTACACCTTC.

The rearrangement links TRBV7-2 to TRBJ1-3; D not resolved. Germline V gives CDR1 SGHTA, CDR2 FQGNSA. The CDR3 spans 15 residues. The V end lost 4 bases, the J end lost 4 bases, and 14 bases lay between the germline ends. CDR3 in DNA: TGTGCCAGCAGCTCTAGGGCGGGATCCGGAAACACCATATATTTT. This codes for CASSSRAGSGNTIYF.

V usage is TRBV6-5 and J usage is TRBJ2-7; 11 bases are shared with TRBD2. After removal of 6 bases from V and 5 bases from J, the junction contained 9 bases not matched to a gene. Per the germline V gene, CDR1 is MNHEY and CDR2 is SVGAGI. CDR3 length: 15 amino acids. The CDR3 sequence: CASRDSGRGGDEQYF. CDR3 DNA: TGTGCCAGCAGAGATAGCGGGAGGGGCGGGGACGAGCAGTACTTC.

CDR3 DNA sequence: TGTGCCACCAGTGATTCCGACAGGGGGCGCACGTACTTC. Translated, it gives CATSDSDRGRTYF. The chain links TRBV24-1 to TRBJ2-5; TRBD1 matches 10 bases. V trimming: 2 bases; J trimming: 13 bases; junction bases outside the gene matches: 6. The germline V gene has CDR1 KGHDR and CDR2 SFDVKD. The CDR3 consists of 13 residues.

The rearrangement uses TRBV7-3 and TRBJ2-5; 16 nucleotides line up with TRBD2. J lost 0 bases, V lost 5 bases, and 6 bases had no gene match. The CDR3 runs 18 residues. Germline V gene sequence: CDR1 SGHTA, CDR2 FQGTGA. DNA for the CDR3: TGTGCCAGCAGCCCCGGGACTAGCGGGAGGGCCTACCAAGAGACCCAGTACTTC. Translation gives CASSPGTSGRAYQETQYF.

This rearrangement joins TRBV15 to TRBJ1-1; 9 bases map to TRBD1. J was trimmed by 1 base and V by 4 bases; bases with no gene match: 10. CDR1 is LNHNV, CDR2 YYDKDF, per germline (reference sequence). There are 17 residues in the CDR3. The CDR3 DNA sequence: TGTGCCACCAGCACGTCCGGGACAGGGCGACAGAACACTGAAGCTTTCTTT. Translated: CATSTSGTGRQNTEAFF. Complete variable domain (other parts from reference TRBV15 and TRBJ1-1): DAMVIQNPRYQVTQFGKPVTLSCSQTLNHNVMYWYQQKSSQAPKLLFHYYDKDFNNEADTPDNFQSRRPNTSFCFLDIRSPGLGDTAMYLCATSTSGTGRQNTEAFFGQGTRLTVV.

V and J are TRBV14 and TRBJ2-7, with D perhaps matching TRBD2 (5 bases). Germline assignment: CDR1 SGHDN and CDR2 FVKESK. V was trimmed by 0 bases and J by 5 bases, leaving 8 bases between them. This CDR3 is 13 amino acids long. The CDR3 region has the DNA TGTGCCAGCAGCCAAGATCCGAGGGACGAGCAGTACTTC. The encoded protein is CASSQDPRDEQYF.

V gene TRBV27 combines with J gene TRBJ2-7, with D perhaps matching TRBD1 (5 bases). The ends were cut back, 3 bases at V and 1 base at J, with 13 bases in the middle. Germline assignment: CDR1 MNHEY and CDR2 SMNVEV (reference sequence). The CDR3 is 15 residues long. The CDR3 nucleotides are TGTGCCAGCAGTTTCGGGCAGGGAAATTCCTACGAGCAGTACTTC. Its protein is CASSFGQGNSYEQYF.

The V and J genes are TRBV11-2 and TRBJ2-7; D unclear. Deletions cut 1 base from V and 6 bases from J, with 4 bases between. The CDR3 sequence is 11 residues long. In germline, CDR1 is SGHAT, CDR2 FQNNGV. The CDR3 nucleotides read TGTGCCAGCAGCTTAGCAGTCGAGCAGTACTTC. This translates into CASSLAVEQYF.

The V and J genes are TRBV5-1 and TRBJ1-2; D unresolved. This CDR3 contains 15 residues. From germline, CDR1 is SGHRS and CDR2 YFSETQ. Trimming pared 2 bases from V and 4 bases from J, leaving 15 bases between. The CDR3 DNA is TGCGCCAGCAGCTTCATCGGGGAGTTCTCCTATGGCTACACCTTC. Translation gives CASSFIGEFSYGYTF.

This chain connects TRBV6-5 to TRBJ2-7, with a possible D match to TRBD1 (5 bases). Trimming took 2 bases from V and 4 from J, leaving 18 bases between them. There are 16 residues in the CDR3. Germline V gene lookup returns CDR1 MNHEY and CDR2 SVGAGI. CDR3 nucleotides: TGTGCCAGCAGTTACCGGACATCTCTGGGCCTTTACGAGCAGTACTTC. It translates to CASSYRTSLGLYEQYF.

The CDR3 nucleotides are TGTGCCAGTAGTATCCAGGGTTCCTTCTATGGCTACACCTTC. As protein: CASSIQGSFYGYTF. V is TRBV19 and J is TRBJ1-2, with a weak D call TRBD1 (5 bases). V was shortened by 3 bases and J by 4 bases, with 12 bases between the two germline ends. Per the germline V gene, CDR1 is LNHDA and CDR2 is SQIVND (reference sequence). The CDR3 totals 14 residues.

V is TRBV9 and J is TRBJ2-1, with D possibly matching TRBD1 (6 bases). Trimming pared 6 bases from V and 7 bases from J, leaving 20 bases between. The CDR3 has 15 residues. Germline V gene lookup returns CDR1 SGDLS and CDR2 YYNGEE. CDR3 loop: CASTLTGTGWNEQFF. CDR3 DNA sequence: TGTGCCAGCACGTTAACAGGAACAGGGTGGAATGAGCAGTTCTTC.

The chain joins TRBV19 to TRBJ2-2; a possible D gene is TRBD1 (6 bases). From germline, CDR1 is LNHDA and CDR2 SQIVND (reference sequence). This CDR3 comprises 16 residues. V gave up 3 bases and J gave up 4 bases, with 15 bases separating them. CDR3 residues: CASSIPGARSTGELFF. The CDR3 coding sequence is TGTGCCAGTAGTATCCCAGGGGCGCGTAGCACCGGGGAGCTGTTTTTT.

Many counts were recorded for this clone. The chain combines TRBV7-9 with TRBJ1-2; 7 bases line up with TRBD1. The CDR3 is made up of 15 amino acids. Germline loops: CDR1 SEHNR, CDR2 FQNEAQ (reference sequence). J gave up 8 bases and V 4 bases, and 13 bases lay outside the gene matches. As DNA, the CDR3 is TGTGCCAGCAGCTCCCAGGACAGGAGGCTTGACGGCTACACCTTC. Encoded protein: CASSSQDRRLDGYTF.

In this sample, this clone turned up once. The CDR3 sequence: CASTPSGQETQYF. The CDR3 region has the DNA TGTGCCAGCACGCCTAGCGGGCAAGAGACCCAGTACTTC. The V gene is TRBV2, the J gene TRBJ2-5; 8 bases agree with TRBD2. With 7 bases clipped from V and 2 bases from J, the junction kept 3 bases outside the gene matches. The germline gives CDR1 SNHLY, CDR2 FYNNEI. CDR3 length: 13 residues.

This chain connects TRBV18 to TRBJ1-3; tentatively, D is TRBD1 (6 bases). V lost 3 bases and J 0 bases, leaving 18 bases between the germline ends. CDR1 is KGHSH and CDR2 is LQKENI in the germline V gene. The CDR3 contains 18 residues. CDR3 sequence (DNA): TGTGCCAGCTCACCTATCACAGGGACCTCCTCCTCTGGAAACACCATATATTTT. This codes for CASSPITGTSSSGNTIYF.

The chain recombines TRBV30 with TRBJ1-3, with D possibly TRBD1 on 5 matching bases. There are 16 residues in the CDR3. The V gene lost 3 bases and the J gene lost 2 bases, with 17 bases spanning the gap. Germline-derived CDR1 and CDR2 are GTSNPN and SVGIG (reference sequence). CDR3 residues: CAWSLAGGFAGNTIYF. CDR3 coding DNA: TGTGCCTGGAGCCTAGCGGGGGGTTTCGCTGGAAACACCATATATTTT. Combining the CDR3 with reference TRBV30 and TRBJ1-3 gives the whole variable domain SQTIHQWPATLVQPVGSPLSLECTVEGTSNPNLYWYRQAAGRGLQLLFYSVGIGQISSEVPQNLSASRPQDRQFILSSKKLLLSDSGFYLCAWSLAGGFAGNTIYFGEGSWLTVV.

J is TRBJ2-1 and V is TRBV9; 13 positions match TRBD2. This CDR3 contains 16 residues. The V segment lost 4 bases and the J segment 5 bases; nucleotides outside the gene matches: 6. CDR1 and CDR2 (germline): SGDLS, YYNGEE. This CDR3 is CASSRPGTSGNNEQFF. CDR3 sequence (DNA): TGTGCCAGCAGCCGCCCGGGGACTAGCGGGAACAATGAGCAGTTCTTC. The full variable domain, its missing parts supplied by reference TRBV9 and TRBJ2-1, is DSGVTQTPKHLITATGQRVTLRCSPRSGDLSVYWYQQSLDQGLQFLIQYYNGEERAKGNILERFSAQQFPDLHSELNLSSLELGDSALYFCASSRPGTSGNNEQFFGPGTRLTVL.